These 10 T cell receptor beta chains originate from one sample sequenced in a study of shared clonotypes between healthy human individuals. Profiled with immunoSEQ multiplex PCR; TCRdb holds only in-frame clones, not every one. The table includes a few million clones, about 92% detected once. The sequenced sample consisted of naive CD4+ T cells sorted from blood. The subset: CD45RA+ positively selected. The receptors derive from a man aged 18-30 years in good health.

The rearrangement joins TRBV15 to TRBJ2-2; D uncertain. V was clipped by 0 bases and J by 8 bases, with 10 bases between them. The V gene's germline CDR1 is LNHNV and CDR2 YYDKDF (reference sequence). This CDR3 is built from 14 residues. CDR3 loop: CATSRDLRAGELFF. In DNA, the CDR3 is TGTGCCACCAGCAGAGATCTCCGGGCGGGGGAGCTGTTTTTT.

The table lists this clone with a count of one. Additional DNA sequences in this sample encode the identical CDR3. The DNA for the CDR3 is TGTGCCAGCAGTTACTCGGGGGGGCGAACTGAAGCTTTCTTT. As protein: CASSYSGGRTEAFF. The V call is TRBV6-5, the J call TRBJ1-1, with D possibly being TRBD1 (6 bases). This CDR3 has 14 residues. Trimming removed 0 bases at V and 5 bases at J, with 10 bases between. The germline V gene encodes CDR1 MNHEY and CDR2 SVGAGI.

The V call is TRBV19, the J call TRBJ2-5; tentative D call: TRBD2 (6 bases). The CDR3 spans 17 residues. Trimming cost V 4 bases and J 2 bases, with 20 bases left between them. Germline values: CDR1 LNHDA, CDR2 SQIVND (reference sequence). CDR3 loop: CASSKVGGGKEQETQYF. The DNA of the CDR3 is TGTGCCAGTAGTAAAGTCGGGGGTGGTAAAGAACAAGAGACCCAGTACTTC. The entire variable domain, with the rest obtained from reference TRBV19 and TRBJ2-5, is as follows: DGGITQSPKYLFRKEGQNVTLSCEQNLNHDAMYWYRQDPGQGLRLIYYSQIVNDFQKGDIAEGYSVSREKKESFPLTVTSAQKNPTAFYLCASSKVGGGKEQETQYFGPGTRLLVL.

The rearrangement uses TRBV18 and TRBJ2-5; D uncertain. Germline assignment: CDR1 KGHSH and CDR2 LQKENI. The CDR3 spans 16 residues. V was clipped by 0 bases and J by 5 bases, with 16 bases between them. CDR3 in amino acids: CASSPPVGSGDETQYF. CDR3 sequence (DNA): TGTGCCAGCTCACCACCGGTGGGGTCCGGCGATGAGACCCAGTACTTC. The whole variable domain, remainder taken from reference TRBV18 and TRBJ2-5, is NAGVMQNPRHLVRRRGQEARLRCSPMKGHSHVYWYRQLPEEGLKFMVYLQKENIIDESGMPKERFSAEFPKEGPSILRIQQVVRGDSAAYFCASSPPVGSGDETQYFGPGTRLLVL.

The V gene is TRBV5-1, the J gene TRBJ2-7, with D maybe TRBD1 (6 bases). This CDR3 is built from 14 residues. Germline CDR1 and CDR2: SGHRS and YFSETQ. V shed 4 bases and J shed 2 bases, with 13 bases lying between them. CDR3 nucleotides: TGCGCCAGCAGCCGCTTGGGACAAACCTACGAGCAGTACTTC. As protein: CASSRLGQTYEQYF.

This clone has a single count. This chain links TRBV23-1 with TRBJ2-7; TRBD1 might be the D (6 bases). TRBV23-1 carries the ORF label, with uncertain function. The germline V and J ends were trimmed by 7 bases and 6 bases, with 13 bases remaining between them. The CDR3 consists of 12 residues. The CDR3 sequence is CASNRDTIEQYF. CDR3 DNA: TGCGCCAGCAACCGGGACACCATCGAGCAGTACTTC.

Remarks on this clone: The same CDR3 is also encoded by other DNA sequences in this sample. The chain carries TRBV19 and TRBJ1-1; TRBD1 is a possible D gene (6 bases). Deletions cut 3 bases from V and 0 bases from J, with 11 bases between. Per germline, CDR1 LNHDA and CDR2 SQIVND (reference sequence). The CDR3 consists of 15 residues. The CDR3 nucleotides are TGTGCCAGTAGTATTCAGGGGACCATGAACACTGAAGCTTTCTTT. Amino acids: CASSIQGTMNTEAFF.

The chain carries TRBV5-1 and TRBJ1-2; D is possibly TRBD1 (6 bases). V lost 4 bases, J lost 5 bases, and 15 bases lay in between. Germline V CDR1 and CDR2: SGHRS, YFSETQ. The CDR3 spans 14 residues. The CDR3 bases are TGCGCCAGCAGCCCGGGGGGCGAGGCTTATGGCTACACCTTC. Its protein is CASSPGGEAYGYTF.

DNA of the CDR3: TGTGCCAGCAGTTACTCGCAGCTTACAGTCCCCTACGAGCAGTACTTC. As protein: CASSYSQLTVPYEQYF. The V call is TRBV6-5, the J call TRBJ2-7; no definite D call. Germline V gene lookup returns CDR1 MNHEY and CDR2 SVGAGI. Trimming removed 0 bases at V and 2 bases at J, with 14 bases between. The CDR3 sequence is 16 residues long.

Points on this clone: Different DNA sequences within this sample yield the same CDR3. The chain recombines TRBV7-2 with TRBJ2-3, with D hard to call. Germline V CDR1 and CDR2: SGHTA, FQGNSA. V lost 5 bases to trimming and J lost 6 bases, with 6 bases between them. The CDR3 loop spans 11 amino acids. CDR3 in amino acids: CASSQPDTQYF. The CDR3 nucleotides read TGTGCCAGCAGCCAGCCTGATACGCAGTATTTT.